This T cell receptor beta chain is from a study of blood T cell repertoires in COVID-19. At the level of the study: Both acute and convalescent COVID-19 samples were obtained from the United States, Italy and Spain. PBMCs, B-cell-depleted T cells, or T cells provided the cDNA or gDNA that made up the material.

CDR1 WNHNN and CDR2 SYGVQD come from the germline V gene (reference sequence). V was trimmed by 5 bases and J by 5 bases, leaving 8 bases between them. The CDR3 is 12 amino acids. Sequenced by immunoSEQ multiplex PCR; TCRdb stores in-frame clones only, minus some. The sample holds 100,000 to 150,000 clones, roughly two thirds seen once. The receptor comes from a woman aged 70-85 years with acute or convalescent COVID-19. This chain links TRBV10-1 with TRBJ2-3; D might be TRBD2 (6 bases). Sequencing input: peripheral blood. CDR3 sequence reads: CASSSAGDTQYF. CDR3 bases: TGCGCCAGCAGTTCAGCGGGAGATACGCAGTATTTT.